This TCR beta chain was captured in a study of T-cell memory formation after mild COVID-19. Background on the study: Clusters were largely donor specific. Findings of the study overall: The study detected some responding clones in pre-infection memory, suggesting cross-reactive memory joined. Clones which contracted sat mainly in CM and EM if CD4+, and in EMRA if CD8+. While clones contracting from day 15 to 85 were balanced between CD4 and CD8, later expanders leaned CD4+.

This clonotype came up a few times. Its antigen is not known. One entry per CDR3 protein results from TCRdb running MiXCR on the 5' RACE reads. The sample contains 300,000 to 350,000 distinct CDR3 sequences, just under 20% of which appear only once. Germline values: CDR1 LGHNA, CDR2 YNFKEQ. Trimming pared 4 bases from V and 0 bases from J, leaving 16 bases between. This CDR3 is built from 16 residues. This chain connects TRBV4-2 to TRBJ2-7, with D perhaps matching TRBD1 or TRBD2 (7 bases each). The sequenced material came from PBMCs or a T cell subset sorted from them (not recorded which). This sequence was found in a man in his late teens or twenties who had mild COVID-19 (a few samples of this study predate the infection). Cell type and time point are not known. CDR3 sequence (DNA): TGTGCCAGCAGCCGTGAGGGGGGGGACAGCTCCTACGAGCAGTACTTC. Protein product: CASSREGGDSSYEQYF.